The 3 T cell receptor beta chains below were found in one sample sequenced in a study of T cell responses to AZD1222 COVID-19 vaccine (dated by TCRdb to the early 2020s). The library relied on the immunoSEQ multiplex PCR assay. What TCRdb holds here is the immuneACCESS table cut down to in-frame rearrangements. Part of the clones is not present; checked against another copy, under half of the missing clones reflect an unresolved V gene, and the others are unexplained. Here the sample has about 140,000 clones; about 87% occur a single time. Roughly 2% of the sample lies in the top ten. The intended sense of this specimen's time point label: baseline before first vaccination. The source was peripheral blood, collected on day 0 of AZD1222 vaccination. All receptors come from an adult in good health.

The chain uses TRBV28 and TRBJ2-1; the D gene is possibly TRBD2 (6 bases). Trimming took off 2 bases at V and 14 bases at J, with 28 bases between the two ends. This CDR3 is built from 17 residues. Germline V gives CDR1 MDHEN, CDR2 SYDVKM. Written as DNA, the CDR3 is TGTGCCAGCAGTTTAAGGCCTAGCGCCCCAGCTGTGATGGTTGAGTTCTTC. Protein: CASSLRPSAPAVMVEFF.

This sequence joins TRBV10-2 and TRBJ2-5; 13 bases are shared with TRBD2. The germline V gene encodes CDR1 WSHSY and CDR2 SAAADI. CDR3 length: 15 residues. V shed 6 bases and J 2 bases; nucleotides not matched to a gene: 3. The DNA of the CDR3 is TGCGCCAGCAGCCGACTAGCGGGGGGTCAAGAGACCCAGTACTTC. Encoded protein: CASSRLAGGQETQYF.

The genes are TRBV10-1 and TRBJ2-7; D might be TRBD2 (5 bases). Per germline, CDR1 WNHNN and CDR2 SYGVQD (reference sequence). Trimming shortened V by 7 bases and J by 3 bases, and 7 bases separated the two germline ends. This CDR3 has 11 residues. For the CDR3, the DNA is TGCGCCAGCATCGGAGGCTACGAGCAGTACTTC. The encoded protein is CASIGGYEQYF.